Below are 24 T cell receptor beta chains sequenced from a single sample in a study of blood T cell repertoires in COVID-19. Profiled with immunoSEQ multiplex PCR; TCRdb holds only in-frame clones, not every one. The table lists under 75,000 clones, 83% of them singletons. The sequenced material came from peripheral blood. The receptors here all came from a human donor in a cohort sampled during active COVID-19.

V is TRBV12-3 or TRBV12-4 and J is TRBJ2-7; tentative D call: TRBD2 (6 bases). Trimming took 6 bases from V and 6 from J, leaving 12 bases between them. CDR3 length equals 12 residues. CDR3 protein: CASSRLVGEQYF. The CDR3 DNA reads as TGTGCCAGCAGCCGACTAGTAGGCGAGCAGTACTTC.

This chain connects TRBV18 to TRBJ1-2, with D possibly TRBD1 on 6 matching bases. In germline, CDR1 is KGHSH, CDR2 LQKENI. V was cut by 4 bases and J by 4 bases, with 19 bases left in between. This CDR3 comprises 16 residues. In DNA, the CDR3 is TGTGCCAGCTCACGACCCTTGGCAGGGGCTGGCTATGGCTACACCTTC. Its translation is CASSRPLAGAGYGYTF.

This clone has just a few counts. The rearrangement uses TRBV6-5 and TRBJ1-5; 8 nucleotides match TRBD1. The CDR3 length is 14 residues. Germline V gene data show CDR1 as MNHEY and CDR2 as SVGAGI. The junction had 6 bases not matched to a gene; V was cut back by 6 bases and J by 5 bases. The CDR3 nucleotides are TGTGCCAGCAGAGACAGGGGACAGCATCAGCCCCAGCATTTT. The encoded protein is CASRDRGQHQPQHF.

At least ten counts were recorded for this clone. The chain recombines TRBV7-8 with TRBJ2-7; tentative D call: TRBD2 (7 bases). Germline CDR1 SGHVS, CDR2 FQNEAQ. CDR3 length: 14 amino acids. Trimming shortened V by 4 bases and J by 0 bases, and 10 bases separated the two germline ends. The CDR3 nucleotides are TGTGCCAGCAGCTCCGGGGGGCGCTCCTACGAGCAGTACTTC. Residues: CASSSGGRSYEQYF.

This rearrangement joins TRBV3-1 (or the pseudogene TRBV3-2) to TRBJ2-7; TRBD2 aligns across 15 bases. The CDR3 has 17 residues. Germline V gene data show CDR1 as LGHDT and CDR2 as YNNKEL (reference sequence). V shed 9 bases and J 2 bases; nucleotides not matched to a gene: 11. For the CDR3, the DNA is TGTGCCAGAGGGGCGGGACTAGCGGGAGGACCTACCTACGAGCAGTACTTC. This gives the protein CARGAGLAGGPTYEQYF.

The chain carries TRBV27 and TRBJ1-4, with a weak D call TRBD1 (6 bases). CDR1 is MNHEY and CDR2 is SMNVEV in the germline V gene (reference sequence). The CDR3 is 19 amino acids. V dropped 5 bases and J dropped 2 bases, with 24 bases sitting between them. The CDR3 reads CASSAVPGQSSGTNEKLFF. For the CDR3, the DNA is TGTGCCAGCAGTGCCGTCCCCGGACAGTCCTCGGGGACTAATGAAAAACTGTTTTTT.

The J gene is TRBJ2-7, the V gene TRBV5-1; tentative D call: TRBD2 (6 bases). Per germline, CDR1 SGHRS and CDR2 YFSETQ. The CDR3 is made up of 13 amino acids. The V end was cut by 0 bases, the J end by 6 bases, with 10 bases between. The CDR3 loop is CASSLDMGGEQYF. CDR3 bases: TGCGCCAGCAGCTTGGATATGGGAGGCGAGCAGTACTTC.

This chain connects TRBV3-1 (or the pseudogene TRBV3-2) to TRBJ2-1; 7 nucleotides match TRBD2. Per the germline V gene, CDR1 is LGHDT and CDR2 is YNNKEL (reference sequence). V shed 3 bases, J shed 7 bases, and the junction held 6 bases outside the gene matches. The CDR3 runs to 14 residues. The CDR3 DNA reads as TGTGCCAGCAGCCAGAGGGCGGGGGTGAATGAGCAGTTCTTC. This sequence encodes CASSQRAGVNEQFF.

The V call is TRBV19, the J call TRBJ2-1, with D maybe TRBD1 (6 bases). CDR1 is LNHDA and CDR2 is SQIVND in the germline V gene (reference sequence). V was clipped by 7 bases and J by 9 bases, with 16 bases between them. The CDR3 totals 13 residues. CDR3 in amino acids: CASIELKGGEQFF. In nucleotides, the CDR3 is TGTGCCAGTATTGAACTTAAAGGGGGTGAGCAGTTCTTC.

This sequence joins TRBV19 and TRBJ2-2; D gene unclear. The CDR3 contains 13 residues. Trimming stripped 4 bases from V and 5 bases from J, with 8 bases between. Germline lookup yields CDR1 LNHDA and CDR2 SQIVND (reference sequence). Here the CDR3 reads CASSTHFTGELFF. The CDR3 DNA reads as TGTGCCAGTAGTACTCACTTTACCGGGGAGCTGTTTTTT.

The chain carries TRBV2 and TRBJ2-2; TRBD2 agrees at 12 bases. V lost 5 bases, J lost 2 bases, and 21 bases stayed unmatched. The CDR3 is 22 amino acids. CDR1 SNHLY and CDR2 FYNNEI come from the germline V gene. The CDR3 DNA reads TGTGCCAGCAGTTCCTGGACTAGCGGGGAGGCCTACGCGGAACGAAACACCGGGGAGCTGTTTTTT. This sequence encodes CASSSWTSGEAYAERNTGELFF.

V and J are TRBV6-6 and TRBJ1-1; the D gene is possibly TRBD1 (5 bases). The CDR3 contains 15 residues. Deletions cut 5 bases from V and 4 bases from J, with 17 bases between. Germline assignment: CDR1 MNHNY and CDR2 SVGAGI (reference sequence). The CDR3 here is CASSNPRGYGTEAFF. The CDR3 DNA reads as TGTGCCAGCAGTAACCCCCGGGGGTACGGCACTGAAGCTTTCTTT.

This chain links TRBV10-1 with TRBJ2-1; D not resolved. The V gene's germline CDR1 is WNHNN and CDR2 SYGVQD (reference sequence). V lost 6 bases to trimming and J lost 2 bases, with 14 bases between them. The CDR3 loop spans 15 amino acids. CDR3 sequence reads: CASSPTRRTYNEQFF. The CDR3 DNA reads as TGCGCCAGCAGCCCTACCCGGCGGACCTACAATGAGCAGTTCTTC.

The rearrangement joins TRBV7-8 to TRBJ2-3; TRBD1 matches at 8 bases. Unmatched junction bases numbered 8, after V lost 6 bases and J lost 3 bases. This CDR3 has 15 residues. The germline V gene encodes CDR1 SGHVS and CDR2 FQNEAQ. CDR3 region: CASSGTGSLTDTQYF. The CDR3 DNA sequence: TGTGCCAGCAGTGGGACAGGTTCCCTAACAGATACGCAGTATTTT.

The chain uses TRBV20-1 and TRBJ2-1, with a tentative D call TRBD2 (7 bases). Germline V lookup: CDR1 DFQATT, CDR2 SNEGSKA (reference sequence). Trimming removed 6 bases at V and 7 bases at J, with 19 bases between. CDR3 length: 14 amino acids. The CDR3, as DNA: TGCAGTGCCAGTGAGGGGGGGGCAAGGAATGAGCAGTTCTTC. It codes for CSASEGGARNEQFF.

This chain uses TRBV7-6 with TRBJ1-1, with D perhaps TRBD1 (5 bases). Between the trimmed V and J ends, which lost 6 bases and 4 bases, there was a span of 15 bases. Germline V gives CDR1 SGHVS, CDR2 FNYEAQ. This CDR3 region has 14 residues. The CDR3 bases are TGTGCCAGCAGGATTGGACACTCGACCACTGAAGCTTTCTTT. Translating gives CASRIGHSTTEAFF.

The chain couples TRBV5-1 to TRBJ2-7, with 8 nucleotides matching TRBD1. Trimming at V came to 3 bases and at J to 1 base, leaving 9 bases not matched to a gene. CDR1 and CDR2 from the germline V gene are SGHRS and YFSETQ. This CDR3 is built from 16 residues. The CDR3 reads CASSYPVQGASYEQYF. CDR3 sequence (DNA): TGCGCCAGCAGCTATCCGGTGCAGGGGGCTTCCTACGAGCAGTACTTC.

The rearrangement links TRBV4-1 to TRBJ1-3, with TRBD1 matching 7 bases. With 2 bases clipped from V and 0 bases from J, the junction kept 16 bases outside the gene matches. Germline V CDR1 and CDR2: MGHRA, YSYEKL. The CDR3 extends over 20 amino acids. The chain's CDR3 is CASSQPPGQATWGSGNTIYF. The DNA for the CDR3 is TGCGCCAGCAGCCAACCTCCCGGACAGGCAACCTGGGGCTCTGGAAACACCATATATTTT.

The chain employs TRBV2 and TRBJ1-4; perhaps TRBD1 as D (5 bases). Trimming took off 7 bases at V and 3 bases at J, with 15 bases between the two ends. This CDR3 region has 15 residues. CDR1 and CDR2 (germline): SNHLY, FYNNEI. In DNA, the CDR3 is TGTGCCAGCAAACGGCAGGGTTCGGCTAATGAAAAACTGTTTTTT. This sequence encodes CASKRQGSANEKLFF.

This sequence joins TRBV6-5 and TRBJ1-2; a weak D match, TRBD1 (5 bases). Germline V gene lookup returns CDR1 MNHEY and CDR2 SVGAGI. The CDR3 is 14 residues long. Trimming shortened V by 6 bases and J by 8 bases, and 19 bases separated the two germline ends. Here the CDR3 reads CASSLPGAPGGYTF. CDR3 coding DNA: TGTGCCAGCAGCCTACCTGGGGCACCGGGCGGCTACACCTTC.

This chain uses TRBV5-1 with TRBJ2-7, with D possibly matching TRBD1 (5 bases). Looked up from germline, CDR1 is SGHRS and CDR2 is YFSETQ. V lost 3 bases to trimming and J lost 2 bases, with 12 bases between them. The CDR3 consists of 14 residues. CDR3 protein: CASSSLTDTYEQYF. CDR3 in DNA: TGCGCCAGCAGCTCGTTGACAGATACCTACGAGCAGTACTTC.

Only one count was recorded for this clone. CDR3 nucleotide sequence: TGTGCCAGCAGCCAAGATTATCCAGGGGGGAATGAGCAGTTCTTC. This translates into CASSQDYPGGNEQFF. This chain connects TRBV4-2 to TRBJ2-1; D is possibly TRBD1 (7 bases). The CDR3 consists of 15 residues. CDR1 is LGHNA, CDR2 YNFKEQ, per germline. V was shortened by 0 bases and J by 7 bases, with 13 bases between the two germline ends.

CDR3 coding DNA: TGTGCCAGCAGTTCCAGCGCACAGGGAAACAATGAGCAGTTCTTC. Translation: CASSSSAQGNNEQFF. This sequence joins TRBV27 and TRBJ2-1; D is perhaps TRBD1 (6 bases). The germline V gene encodes CDR1 MNHEY and CDR2 SMNVEV (reference sequence). The V end lost 4 bases, the J end lost 5 bases, and 15 bases lay between the germline ends. This CDR3 contains 15 residues.

The chain recombines TRBV11-2 with TRBJ2-5; 9 nucleotides align to TRBD1. The CDR3 has 15 residues. The V gene end was trimmed by 1 base and the J gene end by 7 bases; junction bases not matched to a gene: 7. Germline loops: CDR1 SGHAT, CDR2 FQNNGV. The CDR3 loop is CASSLVTGGGGTQYF. The CDR3 region has the DNA TGTGCCAGCAGCTTAGTCACAGGGGGCGGCGGGACCCAGTACTTC.